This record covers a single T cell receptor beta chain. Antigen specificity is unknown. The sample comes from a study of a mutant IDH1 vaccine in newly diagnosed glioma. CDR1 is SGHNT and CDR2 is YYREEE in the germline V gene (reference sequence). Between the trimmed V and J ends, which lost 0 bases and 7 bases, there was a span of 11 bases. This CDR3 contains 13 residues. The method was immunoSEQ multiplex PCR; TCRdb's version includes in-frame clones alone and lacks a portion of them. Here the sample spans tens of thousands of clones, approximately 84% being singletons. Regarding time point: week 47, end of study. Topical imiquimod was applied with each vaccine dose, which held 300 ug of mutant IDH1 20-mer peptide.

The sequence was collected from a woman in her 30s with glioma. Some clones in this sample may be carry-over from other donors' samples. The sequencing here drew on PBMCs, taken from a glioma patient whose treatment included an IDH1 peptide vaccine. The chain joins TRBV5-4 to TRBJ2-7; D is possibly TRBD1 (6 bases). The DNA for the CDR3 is TGTGCCAGCAGCTTGGTGGGGGCTGGGGAGCAGTACTTC. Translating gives CASSLVGAGEQYF. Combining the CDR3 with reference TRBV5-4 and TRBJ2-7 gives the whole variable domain ETGVTQSPTHLIKTRGQQVTLRCSSQSGHNTVSWYQQALGQGPQFIFQYYREEENGRGNFPPRFSGLQFPNYSSELNVNALELDDSALYLCASSLVGAGEQYFGPGTRLTVT.